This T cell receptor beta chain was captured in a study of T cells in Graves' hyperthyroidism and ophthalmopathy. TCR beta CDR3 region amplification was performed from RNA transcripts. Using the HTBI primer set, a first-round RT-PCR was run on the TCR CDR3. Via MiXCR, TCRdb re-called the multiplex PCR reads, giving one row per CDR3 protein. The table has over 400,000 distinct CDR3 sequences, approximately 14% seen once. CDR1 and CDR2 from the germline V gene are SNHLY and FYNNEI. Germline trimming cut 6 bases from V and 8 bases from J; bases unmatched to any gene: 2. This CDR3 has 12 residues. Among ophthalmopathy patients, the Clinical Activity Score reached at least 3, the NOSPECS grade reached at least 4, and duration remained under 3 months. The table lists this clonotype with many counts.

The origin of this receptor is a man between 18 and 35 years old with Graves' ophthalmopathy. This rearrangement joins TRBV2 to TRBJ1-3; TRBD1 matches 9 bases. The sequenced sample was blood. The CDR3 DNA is TGTGCCAGCAGCGACAGGGGGGACACCATATATTTT. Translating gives CASSDRGDTIYF.